The present entry profiles one TCR beta chain with its context. The same CDR3 can be traced to other DNA sequences in this sample. The repertoire was sequenced with immunoSEQ multiplex PCR; TCRdb's copy has only in-frame clones and lacks some. Of roughly 2.5 million clones listed, around 90% are singletons. The V gene's germline CDR1 is SGHRS and CDR2 YFSETQ. The CDR3 is 14 amino acids. The trim removed 4 bases at V and 4 bases at J, leaving 3 bases unmatched. The data were taken from a study of shared clonotypes between healthy human individuals. The chain carries TRBV5-1 and TRBJ2-7; 12 nucleotides match TRBD1. The sequence derives from a man younger than 30 in good health. The sequenced material came from naive CD4+ T cells sorted from blood. Subset of the sample: CD45RA+ positively selected. The DNA of the CDR3 is TGCGCCAGCAGCACGGGACAGGGGGCTTACGAGCAGTACTTC. Translating it yields CASSTGQGAYEQYF.